These 26 T cell receptor beta chains were sequenced from one sample in a study of cytomegalovirus exposure and HLA in healthy donors. The PCR had 60 Vbeta and 13 Jbeta primers. Profiling relied on immunoSEQ multiplex PCR, and the TCRdb table lists in-frame clones only, not all of them. The data show over 150,000 clones, 70% to 80% seen once. Material: PBMCs. These receptors were taken from a woman between 35 and 50 years old in good health and CMV-seronegative.

CDR3 nucleotide sequence: TGCGCCAGCAGCTTGGGGTCCGGGGGAGCTAATGAAAAACTGTTTTTT. Protein product: CASSLGSGGANEKLFF. V is TRBV5-1 and J is TRBJ1-4; D is perhaps TRBD1 (5 bases). CDR1 is SGHRS, CDR2 YFSETQ, per germline. The CDR3 is 16 residues long. V was clipped by 0 bases and J by 3 bases, with 12 bases between them.

This rearrangement joins TRBV28 to TRBJ2-1; 12 bases map to TRBD2. The trim removed 6 bases at V and 7 bases at J, leaving 10 bases unmatched. The CDR3 is made up of 16 amino acids. Looked up from germline, CDR1 is MDHEN and CDR2 is SYDVKM. The CDR3 nucleotides are TGTGCCAGCAGCAACAGCCCCCTAGCGGGAGGGAATGAGCAGTTCTTC. This translates into CASSNSPLAGGNEQFF.

This clone was observed a handful of times. The junction departs from the called germline gene at one end, perhaps through a read error. The CDR3 is CASSLGGSAGGTDTQYF. The CDR3 DNA sequence: TGTGCCAGCAGCTTAGGAGGGTCGGCAGGGGGCACCGATACGCAGTATTTT. The chain recombines TRBV7-6 with TRBJ2-3, with 8 positions matching TRBD1. The CDR3 is 17 residues long. Germline lookup yields CDR1 SGHVS and CDR2 FNYEAQ. The full variable domain, with the rest looked up from reference TRBV7-6 and TRBJ2-3, is GAGVSQSPRYKVTKRGQDVALRCDPISGHVSLYWYRQALGQGPEFLTYFNYEAQQDKSGLPNDRFSAERPEGSISTLTIQRTEQRDSAMYRCASSLGGSAGGTDTQYFGPGTRLTVL.

The gene calls are TRBV7-2 and TRBJ2-1; a possible D gene is TRBD1 (6 bases). Between the trimmed V and J ends, which lost 2 bases and 4 bases, there was a span of 15 bases. Per germline, CDR1 SGHTA and CDR2 FQGNSA. CDR3 length equals 16 residues. The CDR3 is CASSLIFGGMYNEQFF. The CDR3 DNA reads as TGTGCCAGCAGCTTAATATTTGGGGGCATGTACAATGAGCAGTTCTTC. Drawing the rest from reference TRBV7-2 and TRBJ2-1, the complete variable domain is GAGVSQSPSNKVTEKGKDVELRCDPISGHTALYWYRQSLGQGLEFLIYFQGNSAPDKSGLPSDRFSAERTGGSVSTLTIQRTQQEDSAVYLCASSLIFGGMYNEQFFGPGTRLTVL.

This chain links TRBV5-1 with TRBJ1-2; 7 bases are a match to TRBD1. Losses at the gene ends were 2 bases for V and 8 bases for J; bases not matched to a gene: 3. The CDR3 has 12 amino acids. Per the germline V gene, CDR1 is SGHRS and CDR2 is YFSETQ. In DNA form, the CDR3 reads TGCGCCAGCAGCTTTGACAGGGACGGCTACACCTTC. It encodes CASSFDRDGYTF.

This chain connects TRBV28 to TRBJ1-5; 8 positions agree with TRBD1. The CDR3 spans 14 residues. Germline V CDR1 and CDR2: MDHEN, SYDVKM. Losses at the gene ends were 7 bases for V and 4 bases for J; bases not matched to a gene: 6. The CDR3 loop reads CASIQTGANQPQHF. CDR3 coding DNA: TGTGCCAGCATCCAGACAGGGGCAAATCAGCCCCAGCATTTT. The whole variable domain, filled in from reference TRBV28 and TRBJ1-5, reads DVKVTQSSRYLVKRTGEKVFLECVQDMDHENMFWYRQDPGLGLRLIYFSYDVKMKEKGDIPEGYSVSREKKERFSLILESASTNQTSMYLCASIQTGANQPQHFGDGTRLSIL.

This clone was detected a few times. The rearrangement joins TRBV7-8 to TRBJ2-1; 11 bases map to TRBD1. Germline V gene lookup returns CDR1 SGHVS and CDR2 FQNEAQ. The ends lost 4 bases at V and 12 bases at J; junction bases unmatched: 11. This CDR3 has 15 amino acids. This chain's CDR3 is CASSYRTGGQGVQFF. The CDR3 nucleotides read TGTGCCAGCAGCTATCGGACAGGGGGCCAGGGGGTGCAGTTCTTC.

This clone appeared a single time. The rearrangement joins TRBV5-1 to TRBJ2-7; 7 nucleotides align to TRBD1. Germline CDR1 SGHRS, CDR2 YFSETQ. The length of the CDR3 is 16 residues. The V and J ends lost 4 bases and 2 bases, in that order; junction bases with no gene match: 12. This CDR3 is CASSTQTGPFTYEQYF. Here the CDR3 DNA reads TGCGCCAGCAGCACACAGACAGGGCCCTTCACCTACGAGCAGTACTTC.

The chain is built from TRBV11-2 and TRBJ1-6, with D perhaps TRBD1 (6 bases). CDR1 and CDR2 (germline): SGHAT, FQNNGV. Trimming shortened V by 1 base and J by 9 bases, and 10 bases separated the two germline ends. CDR3 length equals 14 residues. CDR3 in amino acids: CASSLGTATSPLHF. CDR3 bases: TGTGCCAGCAGCTTAGGGACAGCTACTTCACCCCTCCACTTT.

V and J are TRBV6-6 and TRBJ1-4, with D maybe TRBD1 (5 bases). Germline V CDR1 and CDR2: MNHNY, SVGAGI (reference sequence). The CDR3 has 15 residues. The V end lost 2 bases, the J end lost 0 bases, and 7 bases lay between the germline ends. The CDR3 spells CASSYGGATNEKLFF. Written as DNA, the CDR3 is TGTGCCAGCAGTTACGGGGGGGCAACTAATGAAAAACTGTTTTTT.

This chain links TRBV5-1 with TRBJ1-2; 7 nucleotides align to TRBD1. Germline V gene data show CDR1 as SGHRS and CDR2 as YFSETQ. The V and J ends lost 4 bases and 8 bases, in that order; junction bases with no gene match: 11. This CDR3 is 14 amino acids long. CDR3 region: CASSPPVGQVGYTF. The CDR3 DNA follows: TGCGCCAGCAGCCCCCCTGTCGGACAGGTGGGCTACACCTTC.

The genes are TRBV18 and TRBJ2-7, with 7 nucleotides matching TRBD2. The CDR3 loop spans 15 amino acids. After removal of 4 bases from V and 3 bases from J, the junction contained 9 bases not matched to a gene. The germline V gene has CDR1 KGHSH and CDR2 LQKENI. CDR3: CASSLTGGENYEQYF. In DNA, the CDR3 is TGTGCCAGCTCACTAACGGGGGGAGAGAACTACGAGCAGTACTTC.

The rearrangement uses TRBV30 and TRBJ2-1, with D perhaps matching TRBD1 (6 bases). Germline CDR1 GTSNPN, CDR2 SVGIG (reference sequence). V lost 5 bases and J lost 4, with 15 bases in between. The CDR3 runs 14 residues. The CDR3 here is CAWEKQGTYNEQFF. The CDR3 nucleotides read TGTGCCTGGGAAAAACAGGGAACGTACAATGAGCAGTTCTTC.

The chain combines TRBV6-1 with TRBJ1-4; no clear D gene. The ends were cut back, 4 bases at V and 7 bases at J, with 19 bases in the middle. Germline values: CDR1 MNHNS, CDR2 SASEGT. The CDR3 contains 16 residues. CDR3 sequence: CASSVRRGGWGEKLFF. The CDR3 region has the DNA TGTGCCAGCAGTGTCCGGCGGGGAGGGTGGGGTGAAAAACTGTTTTTT.

The chain recombines TRBV27 with TRBJ2-1; 8 nucleotides align to TRBD2. V dropped 5 bases and J dropped 0; count of bases not matched to a gene: 6. Looked up from germline, CDR1 is MNHEY and CDR2 is SMNVEV (reference sequence). The CDR3 covers 16 residues. The CDR3 sequence is CASSPRGRSSYNEQFF. CDR3 coding DNA: TGTGCCAGCAGTCCCCGCGGGAGGAGCTCCTACAATGAGCAGTTCTTC.

This clone was found once. J is TRBJ1-2 and V is TRBV10-3; no clear D gene. Trimming left V 2 bases short and J 4 bases short, with 8 bases between. CDR3 length equals 13 residues. Looked up from germline, CDR1 is ENHRY and CDR2 is SYGVKD. The CDR3 loop reads CAISEAEPYGYTF. The CDR3 region has the DNA TGTGCCATCAGTGAGGCAGAACCCTATGGCTACACCTTC.

The chain recombines TRBV29-1 with TRBJ1-1; D gene uncertain. CDR1 is SQVTM and CDR2 is ANQGSEA in the germline V gene. The CDR3 sequence is 10 residues long. The V gene lost 4 bases and the J gene lost 5 bases, with 5 bases spanning the gap. CDR3 sequence: CSVGQTEAFF. Here the CDR3 DNA reads TGCAGCGTTGGTCAAACTGAAGCTTTCTTT.

This chain links TRBV6-4 with TRBJ2-2; 10 nucleotides agree with TRBD2. Trimming at V came to 0 bases and at J to 4 bases, leaving 5 bases not matched to a gene. CDR3 size: 17 residues. From germline, CDR1 is MRHNA and CDR2 SNTAGT. This CDR3 is CASSDSASGGTTGELFF. The CDR3 nucleotides read TGTGCCAGCAGTGACTCCGCTAGCGGGGGTACCACCGGGGAGCTGTTTTTT.

This clone was detected only a few times. The rearrangement joins TRBV21-1 to TRBJ1-3. TRBV21-1 is flagged as a pseudogene. This CDR3 spans 14 amino acids. CDR3: CASRCLSSGNTIYF. CDR3 in DNA: TGTGCCAGCCGCTGCCTGAGCTCTGGAAACACCATATATTTT.

The rearrangement joins TRBV10-3 to TRBJ2-7; 11 bases map to TRBD2. Germline V gene data show CDR1 as ENHRY and CDR2 as SYGVKD. V lost 6 bases, J lost 7 bases, and 8 bases stayed unmatched. This CDR3 contains 14 residues. The DNA for the CDR3 is TGTGCCATCAGCAAACTAGCGGGAGAAGGAGAGCAGTACTTC. The encoded protein is CAISKLAGEGEQYF.

V and J are TRBV5-1 and TRBJ2-1; 8 bases align to TRBD2. CDR1 is SGHRS and CDR2 is YFSETQ in the germline V gene. CDR3 length equals 11 residues. V was pared by 7 bases and J by 6 bases, with 0 bases of the junction left unmatched. The CDR3 DNA reads TGCGCCAGCGGGACTAGCAATGAGCAGTTCTTC. This translates into CASGTSNEQFF.

The chain employs TRBV5-6 and TRBJ1-2, with D possibly being TRBD1 (5 bases). The CDR3 has 14 residues. The V and J ends lost 0 bases and 10 bases respectively, with 16 bases between them. The germline CDR1 and CDR2 sequences are SGHDT and YYEEEE. CDR3 sequence: CASSLEVLGPVYTF. CDR3 sequence (DNA): TGTGCCAGCAGCTTGGAAGTCCTGGGGCCTGTCTACACCTTC.

With regard to this clone: One end of the junction varies from germline; a read error may be responsible. V usage is TRBV19 and J usage is TRBJ1-4; 12 nucleotides match TRBD1. Germline CDR1 LNHDA, CDR2 SQIVND (reference sequence). This CDR3 comprises 13 residues. The CDR3 sequence is CASSIGTGGAPIF. The CDR3 DNA sequence: TGTGCCAGTAGTATCGGGACAGGGGGCGCCCCTATTTTT.

The V call is TRBV6-6, the J call TRBJ1-1, with TRBD1 matching 8 bases. CDR3 length: 14 residues. The V gene's germline CDR1 is MNHNY and CDR2 SVGAGI (reference sequence). The ends lost 5 bases at V and 1 base at J; junction bases unmatched: 3. CDR3 coding DNA: TGTGCCAGCAGTCTCGACAGGGGGAACACTGAAGCTTTCTTT. Encoded protein: CASSLDRGNTEAFF.

The chain has TRBV13 and TRBJ1-5; D gene uncertain. This CDR3 contains 14 residues. CDR1 PRHDT and CDR2 FYEKMQ come from the germline V gene (reference sequence). Trimming pared 3 bases from V and 6 bases from J, leaving 12 bases between. In nucleotides, the CDR3 is TGTGCCAGCAGCTTGGGCGACGTAGGTCAGCCCCAGCATTTT. Amino acid sequence: CASSLGDVGQPQHF.

J is TRBJ1-1 and V is TRBV10-2; tentatively, D is TRBD1 (5 bases). This CDR3 comprises 15 residues. V dropped 2 bases and J dropped 3 bases, with 13 bases sitting between them. CDR1 and CDR2 from the germline V gene are WSHSY and SAAADI. CDR3 bases: TGCGCCAGCAGTGAGCCTAGGGGTGAGTACACTGAAGCTTTCTTT. Residues: CASSEPRGEYTEAFF.